The TCR beta chain under discussion was sequenced for a study of cytomegalovirus exposure and HLA in healthy donors. This clone was observed once. Its matching antigen is unknown. Study-level results: Indistinguishable V segments, including TRBV6-2 and TRBV6-3, were excluded. A link between a missense DCLRE1C variant and TCR beta V- and J-gene trimming emerged from a later analysis.

PCR was performed using 60 Vbeta and 13 Jbeta primers. Some clones are missing from TCRdb's copy, which holds only in-frame ones; the method was immunoSEQ multiplex PCR. The sample shows about 200,000 clones, roughly four fifths of them seen only once. The CDR3 covers 14 residues. Per germline, CDR1 SGHRS and CDR2 YFSETQ. Trimming shortened V by 4 bases and J by 6 bases, and 17 bases separated the two germline ends. This clonotype was obtained from a young man in good health and CMV-seronegative. Sequencing was performed on PBMCs. The chain couples TRBV5-1 to TRBJ2-7; possibly TRBD1 for D (6 bases). The CDR3 sequence is CASSTGTNSGEQYF. CDR3 DNA: TGCGCCAGCAGCACCGGGACAAACAGCGGCGAGCAGTACTTC.